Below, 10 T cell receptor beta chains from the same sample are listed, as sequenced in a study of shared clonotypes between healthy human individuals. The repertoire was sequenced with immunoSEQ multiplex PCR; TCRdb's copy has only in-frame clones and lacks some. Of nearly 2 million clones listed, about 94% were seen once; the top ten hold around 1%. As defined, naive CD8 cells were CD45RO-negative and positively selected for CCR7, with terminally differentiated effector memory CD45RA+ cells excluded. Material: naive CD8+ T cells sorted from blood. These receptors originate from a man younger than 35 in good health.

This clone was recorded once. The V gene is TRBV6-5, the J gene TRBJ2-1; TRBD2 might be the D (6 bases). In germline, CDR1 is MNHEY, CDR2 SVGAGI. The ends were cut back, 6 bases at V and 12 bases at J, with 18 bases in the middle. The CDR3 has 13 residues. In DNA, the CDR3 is TGTGCCAGCAGCCCTATAGCGGCCCAGGCGCAGTTCTTC. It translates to CASSPIAAQAQFF.

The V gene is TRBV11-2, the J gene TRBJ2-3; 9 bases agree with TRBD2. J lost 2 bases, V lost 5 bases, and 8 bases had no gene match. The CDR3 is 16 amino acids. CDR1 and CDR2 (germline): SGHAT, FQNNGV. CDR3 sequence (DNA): TGTGCCAGCAGCCCCATCGCGGGGGGGGTCACAGATACGCAGTATTTT. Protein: CASSPIAGGVTDTQYF.

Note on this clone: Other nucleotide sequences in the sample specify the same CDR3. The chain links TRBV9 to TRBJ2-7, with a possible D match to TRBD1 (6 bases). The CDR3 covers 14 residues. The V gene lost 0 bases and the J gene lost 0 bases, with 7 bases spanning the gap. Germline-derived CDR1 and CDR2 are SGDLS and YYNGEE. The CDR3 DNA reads TGTGCCAGCAGCGTAGCGACAGGCTCCTACGAGCAGTACTTC. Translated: CASSVATGSYEQYF. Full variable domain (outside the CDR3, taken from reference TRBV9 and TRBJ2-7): DSGVTQTPKHLITATGQRVTLRCSPRSGDLSVYWYQQSLDQGLQFLIQYYNGEERAKGNILERFSAQQFPDLHSELNLSSLELGDSALYFCASSVATGSYEQYFGPGTRLTVT.

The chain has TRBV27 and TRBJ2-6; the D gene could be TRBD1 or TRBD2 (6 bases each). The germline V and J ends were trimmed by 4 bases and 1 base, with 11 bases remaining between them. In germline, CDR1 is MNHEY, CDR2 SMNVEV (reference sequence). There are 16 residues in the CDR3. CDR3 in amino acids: CASSYGGGSGANVLTF. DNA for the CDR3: TGTGCCAGCAGTTACGGGGGCGGGTCTGGGGCCAACGTCCTGACTTTC.

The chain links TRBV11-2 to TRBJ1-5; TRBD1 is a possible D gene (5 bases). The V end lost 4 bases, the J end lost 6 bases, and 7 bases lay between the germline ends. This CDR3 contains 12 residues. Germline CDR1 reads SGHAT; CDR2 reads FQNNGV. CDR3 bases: TGTGCCAGCAGCTCAGGGAGTCAGCCCCAGCATTTT. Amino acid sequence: CASSSGSQPQHF. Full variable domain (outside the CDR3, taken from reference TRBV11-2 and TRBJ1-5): EAGVAQSPRYKIIEKRQSVAFWCNPISGHATLYWYQQILGQGPKLLIQFQNNGVVDDSQLPKDRFSAERLKGVDSTLKIQPAKLEDSAVYLCASSSGSQPQHFGDGTRLSIL.

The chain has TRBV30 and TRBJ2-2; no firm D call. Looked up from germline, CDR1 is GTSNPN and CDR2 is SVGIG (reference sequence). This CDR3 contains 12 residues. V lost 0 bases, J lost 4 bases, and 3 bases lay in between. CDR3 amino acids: CAWSVVTGELFF. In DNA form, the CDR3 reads TGTGCCTGGAGTGTAGTCACCGGGGAGCTGTTTTTT.

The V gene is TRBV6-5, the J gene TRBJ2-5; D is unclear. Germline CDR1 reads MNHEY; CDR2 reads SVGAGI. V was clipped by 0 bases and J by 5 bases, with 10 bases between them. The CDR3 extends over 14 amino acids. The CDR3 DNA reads TGTGCCAGCAGTTACTCTTCGGGTTCCGAGACCCAGTACTTC. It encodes CASSYSSGSETQYF.

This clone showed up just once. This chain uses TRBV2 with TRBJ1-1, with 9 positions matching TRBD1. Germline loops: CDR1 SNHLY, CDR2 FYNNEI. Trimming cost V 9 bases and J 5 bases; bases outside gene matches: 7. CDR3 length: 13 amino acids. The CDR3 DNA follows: TGTGCCAGTGCAGAGACAGGGGGGACTGAAGCTTTCTTT. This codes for CASAETGGTEAFF.

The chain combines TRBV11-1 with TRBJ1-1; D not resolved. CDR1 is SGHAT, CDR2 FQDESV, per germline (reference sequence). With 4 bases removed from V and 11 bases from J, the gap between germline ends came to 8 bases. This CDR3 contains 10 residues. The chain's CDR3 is CASSSATAFF. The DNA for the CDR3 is TGTGCCAGCAGCTCAGCCACGGCTTTCTTT.

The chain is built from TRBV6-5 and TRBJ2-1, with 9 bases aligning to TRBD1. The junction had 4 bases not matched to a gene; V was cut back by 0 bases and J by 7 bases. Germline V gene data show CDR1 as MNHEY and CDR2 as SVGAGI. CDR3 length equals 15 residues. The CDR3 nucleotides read TGTGCCAGCAGTTACTCCGGGACAGGGTTAAATGAGCAGTTCTTC. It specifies CASSYSGTGLNEQFF.